The rows below give T cell receptor beta chains drawn from one sample of a study of cytomegalovirus exposure and HLA in healthy donors. Clones were read by immunoSEQ multiplex PCR, and TCRdb kept only the in-frame ones, dropping some. The repertoire consists of roughly 200,000 clones, with around 75% occurring once and the leading ten covering 2.9%. The specimen was PBMCs. Receptors originate from a male donor in good health and CMV-seronegative. The CDR3 runs from the conserved cysteine through the conserved F or W. A D gene is named only where the DNA matches it firmly. The size entry is marked missing in some rows and otherwise reads once, few, many or a size class.

j_gene: TRBJ2-1; d_gene: TRBD1; abundance: .; v_gene: TRBV29-1; CDR3nt: TGCAGCCTGCGGACAGGGGTGTCCAATGAGCAGTTCTTC; CDR3aa: CSLRTGVSNEQFF
j_gene: TRBJ2-3; d_gene: .; abundance: few; v_gene: TRBV11-2; CDR3nt: TGTGCCAGCAGCTTTCAGGGTACCCTTAATACGCAGTATTTT; CDR3aa: CASSFQGTLNTQYF
j_gene: TRBJ2-7; d_gene: .; abundance: few; v_gene: TRBV7-2; CDR3nt: TGTGCCAGCACCTCCAGGGCAGAAGTATTCTACGAGCAGTACTTC; CDR3aa: CASTSRAEVFYEQYF
j_gene: TRBJ2-2; d_gene: .; abundance: .; v_gene: TRBV19; CDR3nt: TGTGCCAGTAGTATTTCGAGGACCGGGGAGCTGTTTTTT; CDR3aa: CASSISRTGELFF
j_gene: TRBJ2-1; d_gene: .; abundance: .; v_gene: TRBV30; CDR3nt: TGTGCCTTCTCCCCCGGGAATGAGCAGTTCTTC; CDR3aa: CAFSPGNEQFF
j_gene: TRBJ2-3; d_gene: TRBD2; abundance: .; v_gene: TRBV30; CDR3nt: TGTGCCTGGAGTCTAGCGGGGGGAGATACGCAGTATTTT; CDR3aa: CAWSLAGGDTQYF
j_gene: TRBJ1-1; d_gene: .; abundance: .; v_gene: TRBV6-5; CDR3nt: TGTGCCAGCAGTTACCGGGGGAGCACTGAAGCTTTCTTT; CDR3aa: CASSYRGSTEAFF
j_gene: TRBJ1-3; d_gene: TRBD1; abundance: .; v_gene: TRBV4-1; CDR3nt: TGCGCCAGCAGCCAAGATTGGACAGGGCCTGGAAACACCATATATTTT; CDR3aa: CASSQDWTGPGNTIYF
j_gene: TRBJ2-2; d_gene: TRBD2; abundance: .; v_gene: TRBV28; CDR3nt: TGTGCCAGCCGGGGACTAGAGGTCACCGGGGAGCTGTTTTTT; CDR3aa: CASRGLEVTGELFF
j_gene: TRBJ2-7; d_gene: .; abundance: .; v_gene: TRBV20-1; CDR3nt: TGCAGTGCCAAGGAGGGTAGCCTAAGGTACTTC; CDR3aa: CSAKEGSLRYF
j_gene: TRBJ2-1; d_gene: TRBD2; abundance: .; v_gene: TRBV7-3; CDR3nt: TGTGCCAGCAGCCTCGGGACTAGCGGCTACAATGAGCAGTTCTTC; CDR3aa: CASSLGTSGYNEQFF